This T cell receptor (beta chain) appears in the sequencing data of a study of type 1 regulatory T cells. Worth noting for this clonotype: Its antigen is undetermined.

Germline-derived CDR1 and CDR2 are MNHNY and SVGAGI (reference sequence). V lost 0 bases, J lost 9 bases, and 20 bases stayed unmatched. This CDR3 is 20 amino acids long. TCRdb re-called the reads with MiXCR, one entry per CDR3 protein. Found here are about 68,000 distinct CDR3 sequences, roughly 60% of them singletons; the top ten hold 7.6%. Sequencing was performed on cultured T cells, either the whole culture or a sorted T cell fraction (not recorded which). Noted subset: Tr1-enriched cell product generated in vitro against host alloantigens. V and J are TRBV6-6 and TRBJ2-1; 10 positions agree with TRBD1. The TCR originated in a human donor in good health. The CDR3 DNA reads TGTGCCAGCAGTTACTCTAATATTGTGGGCTGGACAGGGGGGTTCAGTGAGCAGTTCTTC. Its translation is CASSYSNIVGWTGGFSEQFF.